This T cell receptor beta chain comes out of a study of identifying expanded T cells in peripheral blood. V dropped 4 bases and J dropped 2 bases, with 8 bases sitting between them. Germline CDR1 is SGHDT and CDR2 is YYEEEE. The CDR3 runs 13 residues. Assay used: immunoSEQ multiplex PCR; TCRdb lists only in-frame clones, some missing. This sample carries some 100,000 clones, 88% of them seen once, and the ten largest clones take just under 8.5%. The chain links TRBV5-6 to TRBJ2-3; D is ambiguous. The sample was blood. This TCR was recovered from a person aged 18 to 70 in good health. CDR3: CASSVGHTDTQYF. CDR3 nucleotides: TGTGCCAGCAGCGTGGGCCACACAGATACGCAGTATTTT.